Described below is a single T cell receptor (beta chain) sequence and its context. As to time point: peripheral blood 6 weeks after treatment start. This record comes from a study of PD-L1 blockade in urothelial cancer. Study-level information: In the patient group, about 85% of the roughly 30 were males with bladder-origin urothelial cancer. Blood analysis was done at 3 weeks (second dose) and 6 weeks after treatment began. Before enrollment, 0 to 3 chemotherapy regimens had been given to patients.

Germline assignment: CDR1 KGHSH and CDR2 LQKENI. The CDR3 extends over 16 amino acids. Trimming left V 0 bases short and J 6 bases short, with 14 bases between. Spiking each PCR with synthetic TCR analog templates was performed. This table comes from immunoSEQ multiplex PCR, and its TCRdb copy is limited to in-frame clones, with some not included. This sample has 40,000 to 45,000 clones, with around 82% found just once. The sequences come from PBMCs, collected around atezolizumab (anti-PD-L1) treatment. This receptor was obtained from a man aged 60-69 years with urothelial cancer. The chain combines TRBV18 with TRBJ2-2; the D gene is possibly TRBD2 (5 bases). DNA for the CDR3: TGTGCCAGCTCACCACCCCAAGCGGAGACCGCCGGGGAGCTGTTTTTT. It codes for CASSPPQAETAGELFF.